These 15 T cell receptor beta chains share one sample of origin, sequenced in a study of cytomegalovirus exposure and HLA in healthy donors. Data came from immunoSEQ multiplex PCR; TCRdb stores just in-frame clones and leaves some out. Found here are around 95,000 clones, about 85% of them singletons; the top ten hold 20%. The material sequenced was PBMCs. These receptors were taken from a man aged 18 to 35 in good health and CMV-seropositive.

A few counts support this clone. The genes are TRBV4-2 and TRBJ2-3; 14 bases map to TRBD2. V shed 1 base, J shed 4 bases, and the junction held 1 base outside the gene matches. Looked up from germline, CDR1 is LGHNA and CDR2 is YNFKEQ. The CDR3 consists of 16 residues. CDR3: CASSQGLAGGPDTQYF. The CDR3 DNA sequence: TGTGCCAGCAGCCAAGGACTAGCGGGAGGGCCAGATACGCAGTATTTT.

This chain connects TRBV19 to TRBJ2-2, with TRBD2 identical over 9 bases. Germline V gene data show CDR1 as LNHDA and CDR2 as SQIVND (reference sequence). The CDR3 extends over 19 amino acids. With V trimmed by 5 bases and J by 5 bases, 18 bases remained unmatched. The CDR3 loop reads CASSHPLRGRARETGELFF. The CDR3 DNA follows: TGTGCCAGTAGTCACCCTCTTCGCGGGAGGGCAAGGGAAACCGGGGAGCTGTTTTTT.

This rearrangement joins TRBV6-1 to TRBJ2-5, with D possibly being TRBD1 (5 bases). The CDR3 length is 16 residues. V gave up 2 bases and J gave up 1 base, with 14 bases separating them. The germline CDR1 and CDR2 sequences are MNHNS and SASEGT. In DNA form, the CDR3 reads TGTGCCAGCAGTGAAAGGCCTCAGGGTCCCCAAGAGACCCAGTACTTC. Translation gives CASSERPQGPQETQYF.

There are a few counts of this clone. This chain uses TRBV28 with TRBJ1-2, with D unclear. The CDR3 has 16 amino acids. Trimming stripped 6 bases from V and 0 bases from J, with 17 bases between. Germline V gene lookup returns CDR1 MDHEN and CDR2 SYDVKM. The CDR3 sequence: CASSLVARSTNYGYTF. CDR3 nucleotide sequence: TGTGCCAGCAGCCTCGTAGCGAGGAGTACTAACTATGGCTACACCTTC.

With regard to this clone: The same CDR3 is also encoded by other DNA sequences in this sample. The chain has TRBV7-9 and TRBJ2-2; D not resolved. The CDR3 is 13 residues long. Between the trimmed V and J ends, which lost 1 base and 5 bases, there was a span of 5 bases. Germline V gene data show CDR1 as SEHNR and CDR2 as FQNEAQ (reference sequence). CDR3 sequence reads: CASSLDRTGELFF. The DNA of the CDR3 is TGTGCCAGCAGCTTAGATCGGACCGGGGAGCTGTTTTTT. Looking up the rest from reference TRBV7-9 and TRBJ2-2 gives the full variable domain: DTGVSQNPRHKITKRGQNVTFRCDPISEHNRLYWYRQTLGQGPEFLTYFQNEAQLEKSRLLSDRFSAERPKGSFSTLEIQRTEQGDSAMYLCASSLDRTGELFFGEGSRLTVL.

The rearrangement links TRBV27 to TRBJ2-1, with D possibly matching TRBD1 (6 bases). The length of the CDR3 is 13 residues. V lost 7 bases and J 10 bases, leaving 17 bases between the germline ends. Looked up from germline, CDR1 is MNHEY and CDR2 is SMNVEV (reference sequence). This CDR3 reads CASTDSGVGEQFF. The CDR3 nucleotides read TGTGCCAGCACAGACTCAGGGGTCGGAGAGCAGTTCTTC.

The chain has TRBV4-1 and TRBJ1-2; no clear D gene. Germline loops: CDR1 MGHRA, CDR2 YSYEKL. The CDR3 covers 14 residues. Trimming left V 1 base short and J 6 bases short, with 12 bases between. CDR3 region: CASSQVGRVDGYTF. For the CDR3, the DNA is TGCGCCAGCAGCCAAGTAGGGAGGGTTGATGGCTACACCTTC.

The rearrangement uses TRBV7-8 and TRBJ2-7; no definite D call. The CDR3 totals 14 residues. Trimming removed 4 bases from V and 4 bases from J, with 14 bases in between. Germline-derived CDR1 and CDR2 are SGHVS and FQNEAQ. The CDR3 reads CASSSSYLGYEQYF. The CDR3 bases are TGTGCCAGCAGCTCAAGCTACCTCGGGTACGAGCAGTACTTC.

Regarding this clone: One junction end disagrees with the germline gene, perhaps due to a read error. This chain connects TRBV18 to TRBJ2-7; 7 bases agree with TRBD1. CDR3 length: 15 residues. Germline V gene sequence: CDR1 KGHSH, CDR2 LQKENI. The CDR3 spells CASSPRDSFLYEQYF. The CDR3 coding sequence is TGTGCCAGCTCCCCACGGGACAGCTTTTTGTACGAGCAGTACTTC.

This clone was counted a few times. The chain is built from TRBV12-5 and TRBJ2-2; TRBD2 matches at 7 bases. Germline V gives CDR1 LGHNT, CDR2 FRNRAP. There are 15 residues in the CDR3. V dropped 4 bases and J dropped 6; count of bases not matched to a gene: 8. CDR3 in amino acids: CASGSPAGEPGELFF. The DNA of the CDR3 is TGTGCTAGTGGTTCCCCGGCGGGAGAACCCGGGGAGCTGTTTTTT. Based on the CDR3 plus reference TRBV12-5 and TRBJ2-2, the full variable domain is DARVTQTPRHKVTEMGQEVTMRCQPILGHNTVFWYRQTMMQGLELLAYFRNRAPLDDSGMPKDRFSAEMPDATLATLKIQPSEPRDSAVYFCASGSPAGEPGELFFGEGSRLTVL.

The genes are TRBV6-5 and TRBJ1-2; possible D gene TRBD1, 6 bases. The germline V and J ends were trimmed by 4 bases and 4 bases, with 16 bases remaining between them. Per the germline V gene, CDR1 is MNHEY and CDR2 is SVGAGI. The CDR3 sequence is 15 residues long. The CDR3 region has the DNA TGTGCCAGCAGTTTTCTCACAGGGCCTTCCTATGGCTACACCTTC. Its translation: CASSFLTGPSYGYTF.

The V call is TRBV6-5, the J call TRBJ2-2, with D tentatively TRBD1 (6 bases). Per germline, CDR1 MNHEY and CDR2 SVGAGI. The CDR3 contains 15 residues. Between the trimmed V and J ends, which lost 5 bases and 2 bases, there was a span of 12 bases. The CDR3 reads CASSNLGHNTGELFF. In nucleotides, the CDR3 is TGTGCCAGCAGTAACTTGGGACACAACACCGGGGAGCTGTTTTTT.

In this sample, this clone turned up once. This chain joins TRBV6-1 and TRBJ2-1; D is perhaps TRBD2 (6 bases). Germline V CDR1 and CDR2: MNHNS, SASEGT. The V end was cut by 3 bases, the J end by 5 bases, with 17 bases between. The CDR3 spans 16 residues. CDR3 sequence: CASSEVVGLVNNEQFF. The CDR3 region has the DNA TGTGCCAGCAGTGAGGTAGTGGGACTCGTCAACAATGAGCAGTTCTTC.

The rearrangement joins TRBV9 to TRBJ1-1, with D perhaps matching TRBD1 (6 bases). V lost 0 bases, J lost 4 bases, and 19 bases lay in between. The germline V gene encodes CDR1 SGDLS and CDR2 YYNGEE. The CDR3 runs to 17 residues. The CDR3 region is CASSVVGTQISGTEAFF. In DNA form, the CDR3 reads TGTGCCAGCAGCGTAGTAGGGACACAGATTTCGGGCACTGAAGCTTTCTTT.

The V call is TRBV2, the J call TRBJ1-4, with TRBD1 matching over 7 bases. V was pared by 7 bases and J by 12 bases, with 11 bases of the junction left unmatched. The CDR3 is 13 residues long. The V gene's germline CDR1 is SNHLY and CDR2 FYNNEI. CDR3 in DNA: TGTGCCAGCACCAGGGGGAACGGGGGGGAACTGTTTTTT. Its translation: CASTRGNGGELFF.